These T cell receptor beta chains were read from a single sample in a study of blood T cell repertoires in COVID-19. Generated by immunoSEQ multiplex PCR, the TCRdb table keeps only in-frame clones and is missing some. The profile shows some 300,000 clones, about 91% of them singletons. The sample consisted of PBMCs or T cells enriched from blood (not recorded which). These receptor sequences come from a woman aged 40 to 49 who had recovered from COVID-19. Each CDR3 is given with its conserved first and last residue. The D gene is left open where the match is weak. Where a row states a size, it is once, few, many or the class of an expanded clone; other rows omit it.

CDR3 DNA: TGTGCCATCAGCTGGGACATCTACGAGCAGTACTTC
CDR3 protein: CAISWDIYEQYF
J gene: TRBJ2-7
clone size: NA
D gene: NA
V gene: TRBV10-3

CDR3 DNA: TGTGCCAGTAAAGGACAGGGCACAGAGACCCAGTACTTC
CDR3 protein: CASKGQGTETQYF
J gene: TRBJ2-5
clone size: NA
D gene: TRBD1
V gene: TRBV19

CDR3 DNA: TGTGCCAGCAGTTACGCCACTAGCGGGGAGACCCAGTACTTC
CDR3 protein: CASSYATSGETQYF
J gene: TRBJ2-5
clone size: once
D gene: TRBD2
V gene: TRBV6-2/TRBV6-3

CDR3 DNA: TGCGCCAGCAGCTTGGCCTTAGCAAGCACAGATACGCAGTATTTT
CDR3 protein: CASSLALASTDTQYF
J gene: TRBJ2-3
clone size: NA
D gene: NA
V gene: TRBV5-1

CDR3 DNA: TGTGCCAGCAGTAACCCCCCACCAGGAGATACGCAGTATTTT
CDR3 protein: CASSNPPPGDTQYF
J gene: TRBJ2-3
clone size: NA
D gene: NA
V gene: TRBV6-5

CDR3 DNA: TGTGCCATCCGCGGGGGGGGGAGCATTCAGTACTTC
CDR3 protein: CAIRGGGSIQYF
J gene: TRBJ2-4
clone size: NA
D gene: TRBD2
V gene: TRBV10-3

CDR3 DNA: TGTGCCAGCTCACCAGAGGCTAGCTACGAGCAGTACTTC
CDR3 protein: CASSPEASYEQYF
J gene: TRBJ2-7
clone size: NA
D gene: NA
V gene: TRBV18

CDR3 DNA: TGTGCCAGCAGCTTGGTAGGGGGAGGGTCACCCCTCCACTTT
CDR3 protein: CASSLVGGGSPLHF
J gene: TRBJ1-6
clone size: NA
D gene: NA
V gene: TRBV5-4

CDR3 DNA: TGTGCCAGCAGCTTCGGGGCTAGCGGGACGGTAGATACGCAGTATTTT
CDR3 protein: CASSFGASGTVDTQYF
J gene: TRBJ2-3
clone size: NA
D gene: TRBD2
V gene: TRBV5-5

CDR3 DNA: TGTGCCAGCAGGGGGACTAGCGGGATTTACAATGAGCAGTTCTTC
CDR3 protein: CASRGTSGIYNEQFF
J gene: TRBJ2-1
clone size: NA
D gene: TRBD2
V gene: TRBV2

CDR3 DNA: TGTGCCAGCAATAGACTAGCGGCCCAAGAGACCCAGTACTTC
CDR3 protein: CASNRLAAQETQYF
J gene: TRBJ2-5
clone size: once
D gene: TRBD2
V gene: TRBV7-2

CDR3 DNA: TGTGCCAGTAGTATACTTATCGGGGAGCTGTTTTTT
CDR3 protein: CASSILIGELFF
J gene: TRBJ2-2
clone size: NA
D gene: NA
V gene: TRBV19

CDR3 DNA: TGTGCCAGCAGCTACAGGGGGTCCATAACCGTCACCGGGGAGCTGTTTTTT
CDR3 protein: CASSYRGSITVTGELFF
J gene: TRBJ2-2
clone size: NA
D gene: TRBD1
V gene: TRBV28

CDR3 DNA: TGTGCCAGCAGTAGACAGGTCGACGAGCAGTACTTC
CDR3 protein: CASSRQVDEQYF
J gene: TRBJ2-7
clone size: NA
D gene: NA
V gene: TRBV12-3/TRBV12-4

CDR3 DNA: TGTGCCGGGACAGGGGGTTCTAACTATGGCTACACCTTC
CDR3 protein: CAGTGGSNYGYTF
J gene: TRBJ1-2
clone size: once
D gene: TRBD1
V gene: TRBV30

CDR3 DNA: TGTGCCAGCAGCTTAGGATCTAGCGGTTTACCCAATGAGCAGTTCTTC
CDR3 protein: CASSLGSSGLPNEQFF
J gene: TRBJ2-1
clone size: NA
D gene: TRBD2
V gene: TRBV7-6

CDR3 DNA: TGCAGCACCCGACGGGACTACGAGCAGTACTTC
CDR3 protein: CSTRRDYEQYF
J gene: TRBJ2-7
clone size: NA
D gene: NA
V gene: TRBV29-1

CDR3 DNA: TGTGCCAGCAGCGTCGGGACAGTTCACAATGAGCAGTTCTTC
CDR3 protein: CASSVGTVHNEQFF
J gene: TRBJ2-1
clone size: NA
D gene: TRBD1
V gene: TRBV7-9

CDR3 DNA: TGTGCCAGTAGTTCCTCTCCGGTTTACTCTGGAAACACCATATATTTT
CDR3 protein: CASSSSPVYSGNTIYF
J gene: TRBJ1-3
clone size: once
D gene: NA
V gene: TRBV19

CDR3 DNA: TGCGCCAGCAGTGCTACCGGGGAGCTGTTTTTT
CDR3 protein: CASSATGELFF
J gene: TRBJ2-2
clone size: NA
D gene: NA
V gene: TRBV10-1

CDR3 DNA: TGCGCCAGCAGTGCTTGGAACACCGGGGAGCTGTTTTTT
CDR3 protein: CASSAWNTGELFF
J gene: TRBJ2-2
clone size: NA
D gene: NA
V gene: TRBV10-1

CDR3 DNA: TGTGCCAGCAGTGAAACAGGGAGAGGCCCCTACGAGCAGTACTTC
CDR3 protein: CASSETGRGPYEQYF
J gene: TRBJ2-7
clone size: NA
D gene: NA
V gene: TRBV6-1

CDR3 DNA: TGCGCCAGCAGCCCCGGGAAGGGCTATGGCTACACCTTC
CDR3 protein: CASSPGKGYGYTF
J gene: TRBJ1-2
clone size: NA
D gene: NA
V gene: TRBV5-1

CDR3 DNA: TGTGCCAGCAGCTTCCACCCCGGGACAGGTTACAATGAGCAGTTCTTC
CDR3 protein: CASSFHPGTGYNEQFF
J gene: TRBJ2-1
clone size: NA
D gene: TRBD1
V gene: TRBV7-9

CDR3 DNA: TGTGCCAGCAGCTCCTACGCGGGGGCCCCAGATACGCAGTATTTT
CDR3 protein: CASSSYAGAPDTQYF
J gene: TRBJ2-3
clone size: NA
D gene: NA
V gene: TRBV9

CDR3 DNA: TGTGCCAGCAGCCTACAGGGGGCAGGAGCTTTCTTT
CDR3 protein: CASSLQGAGAFF
J gene: TRBJ1-1
clone size: NA
D gene: TRBD1
V gene: TRBV2

CDR3 DNA: TGTGCCACCAGTGATTTGGGACAGGTGGGTTCCACAGATACGCAGTATTTT
CDR3 protein: CATSDLGQVGSTDTQYF
J gene: TRBJ2-3
clone size: NA
D gene: TRBD1
V gene: TRBV24-1

CDR3 DNA: TGCGCCAGCAGCTTAACTAGCTTCCCCTACAATGAGCAGTTCTTC
CDR3 protein: CASSLTSFPYNEQFF
J gene: TRBJ2-1
clone size: NA
D gene: NA
V gene: TRBV5-1

CDR3 DNA: TGTGCCTGGAGTGTTGGGACAGGAAATCAGCCCCAGCATTTT
CDR3 protein: CAWSVGTGNQPQHF
J gene: TRBJ1-5
clone size: NA
D gene: TRBD1
V gene: TRBV30

CDR3 DNA: TGTGCCACCAGTGATTGGAGGGACAGGGGCAACACCGGGGAGCTGTTTTTT
CDR3 protein: CATSDWRDRGNTGELFF
J gene: TRBJ2-2
clone size: few
D gene: TRBD1
V gene: TRBV24-1

CDR3 DNA: TGTGCCAGCAGCCCGGGGAGGGGGGCTAGCGGGGATCAAGAGACCCAGTACTTC
CDR3 protein: CASSPGRGASGDQETQYF
J gene: TRBJ2-5
clone size: NA
D gene: TRBD2
V gene: TRBV7-9

CDR3 DNA: TGCGCCAGCAGCTTGGCAGGGGTTACTGAAGCTTTCTTT
CDR3 protein: CASSLAGVTEAFF
J gene: TRBJ1-1
clone size: NA
D gene: NA
V gene: TRBV5-1

CDR3 DNA: TGTGCCAGTCGGACGGGACAGGGGGCCCGGGATGGCTACACCTTC
CDR3 protein: CASRTGQGARDGYTF
J gene: TRBJ1-2
clone size: few
D gene: TRBD1
V gene: TRBV19

CDR3 DNA: TGTGCCAGCAGCCCCGGACTGAACTATGGCTACACCTTC
CDR3 protein: CASSPGLNYGYTF
J gene: TRBJ1-2
clone size: NA
D gene: NA
V gene: TRBV7-3

CDR3 DNA: TGTGCCGCCGGGACTGGGGGTGGCTACACCTTC
CDR3 protein: CAAGTGGGYTF
J gene: TRBJ1-2
clone size: NA
D gene: NA
V gene: TRBV30

CDR3 DNA: TGTGCCACCCAGGGATCCCGCCAAGAGACCCAGTACTTC
CDR3 protein: CATQGSRQETQYF
J gene: TRBJ2-5
clone size: NA
D gene: NA
V gene: TRBV6-5

CDR3 DNA: TGTGCCAGCAGCGCGTCATCGAACACCATATATTTT
CDR3 protein: CASSASSNTIYF
J gene: TRBJ1-3
clone size: NA
D gene: NA
V gene: TRBV2

CDR3 DNA: TGTGCCAGCAGTGAAACAGGGGCGGTCACGTTCTTC
CDR3 protein: CASSETGAVTFF
J gene: TRBJ2-1
clone size: NA
D gene: TRBD1
V gene: TRBV2

CDR3 DNA: TGTGCCAGCAGCCAGGGGCGGGGGATCTCCTACGAGCAGTACTTC
CDR3 protein: CASSQGRGISYEQYF
J gene: TRBJ2-7
clone size: NA
D gene: TRBD2
V gene: TRBV3-1/TRBV3-2

CDR3 DNA: TGTGCCTGGGAAGACAGGGGGATAGGTTCACCCCTCCACTTT
CDR3 protein: CAWEDRGIGSPLHF
J gene: TRBJ1-6
clone size: NA
D gene: TRBD1
V gene: TRBV30

CDR3 DNA: TGTGCCAGCAGCGACAGGGGATTTGGAAACACCATATATTTT
CDR3 protein: CASSDRGFGNTIYF
J gene: TRBJ1-3
clone size: once
D gene: TRBD1
V gene: TRBV6-5

CDR3 DNA: TGTGCCAGCAGCTTACCAAGGACAGGGGACGGTACTAGCTCCTACGAGCAGTACTTC
CDR3 protein: CASSLPRTGDGTSSYEQYF
J gene: TRBJ2-7
clone size: once
D gene: TRBD1
V gene: TRBV7-2

CDR3 DNA: TGTGCCAGCAGCTTAGCGGGGAGGGGAGTTGGAAACACCATATATTTT
CDR3 protein: CASSLAGRGVGNTIYF
J gene: TRBJ1-3
clone size: NA
D gene: NA
V gene: TRBV7-8